The 8 T cell receptor beta chains below come from one sample, sequenced in a study of blood T cell repertoires in COVID-19. Method: immunoSEQ multiplex PCR; TCRdb's copy keeps in-frame clones and lacks some. Among approximately 200,000 clones, approximately 87% were seen once, and the ten largest hold 2.2%. The material sequenced was peripheral blood. Receptor source: a woman in her fifties or sixties with acute or convalescent COVID-19.

This sequence joins TRBV5-1 and TRBJ2-3; TRBD1 is a possible D gene (6 bases). This CDR3 has 14 residues. Deletions cut 4 bases from V and 3 bases from J, with 12 bases between. Germline V gene data show CDR1 as SGHRS and CDR2 as YFSETQ. CDR3 sequence: CASSPGQWTDTQYF. In DNA, the CDR3 is TGCGCCAGCAGCCCCGGACAGTGGACAGATACGCAGTATTTT.

The table lists this clone with a few counts. The chain is built from TRBV4-1 and TRBJ2-7; 14 nucleotides line up with TRBD2. The CDR3 totals 18 residues. The V gene end was trimmed by 4 bases and the J gene end by 7 bases; junction bases not matched to a gene: 15. The germline V gene encodes CDR1 MGHRA and CDR2 YSYEKL. DNA for the CDR3: TGCGCCAGCAGCCTTGGACTAGCGGGAGGCCGAACGCTGGGGGAGCAGTACTTC. This gives the protein CASSLGLAGGRTLGEQYF.

The V call is TRBV12-5, the J call TRBJ2-1; 7 positions match TRBD2. The CDR3 covers 14 residues. The germline CDR1 and CDR2 sequences are LGHNT and FRNRAP. Trimming cost V 5 bases and J 7 bases; bases outside gene matches: 8. CDR3 DNA: TGTGCTAGTGGTCCACGACTAGCCAAGAATGAGCAGTTCTTC. Translation gives CASGPRLAKNEQFF.

The gene calls are TRBV20-1 and TRBJ2-3, with D unresolved. The V and J ends lost 3 bases and 1 base respectively, with 11 bases between them. CDR1 is DFQATT and CDR2 is SNEGSKA in the germline V gene (reference sequence). The CDR3 has 14 amino acids. DNA of the CDR3: TGCAGTGCTAGTCATGCCCGGGGCACAGATACGCAGTATTTT. As protein: CSASHARGTDTQYF.

This rearrangement joins TRBV2 to TRBJ2-1; D is possibly TRBD2 (5 bases). The CDR3 spans 13 residues. V was pared by 4 bases and J by 8 bases, with 12 bases between. CDR1 SNHLY and CDR2 FYNNEI come from the germline V gene. The CDR3 DNA follows: TGTGCCAGCAGTGTTGGGCTAGCCTATGAGCAGTTCTTC. Encoded protein: CASSVGLAYEQFF.

The J gene is TRBJ2-7, the V gene TRBV9; possible D gene TRBD2, 5 bases. Germline V gene sequence: CDR1 SGDLS, CDR2 YYNGEE. Trimming stripped 4 bases from V and 2 bases from J, with 13 bases between. This CDR3 has 14 amino acids. The CDR3 sequence is CASSLTDWPYEQYF. CDR3 DNA sequence: TGTGCCAGCAGCCTCACGGACTGGCCCTACGAGCAGTACTTC.

This chain joins TRBV9 and TRBJ1-2, with D tentatively TRBD1 (6 bases). The V end was cut by 4 bases, the J end by 4 bases, with 20 bases between. The CDR3 consists of 16 residues. Germline-derived CDR1 and CDR2 are SGDLS and YYNGEE. CDR3: CASSPQTGSYSYGYTF. The CDR3 coding sequence is TGTGCCAGCAGCCCCCAGACAGGTTCCTATTCCTATGGCTACACCTTC.

The V and J genes are TRBV18 and TRBJ1-5; perhaps TRBD1 as D (6 bases). The CDR3 spans 13 residues. Trimming took 9 bases from V and 3 from J, leaving 12 bases between them. CDR1 is KGHSH and CDR2 is LQKENI in the germline V gene. CDR3 amino acids: CASQGSNNQPQHF. CDR3 coding DNA: TGTGCCAGTCAGGGGAGCAACAATCAGCCCCAGCATTTT. The variable domain in full, completed from reference TRBV18 and TRBJ1-5, reads NAGVMQNPRHLVRRRGQEARLRCSPMKGHSHVYWYRQLPEEGLKFMVYLQKENIIDESGMPKERFSAEFPKEGPSILRIQQVVRGDSAAYFCASQGSNNQPQHFGDGTRLSIL.